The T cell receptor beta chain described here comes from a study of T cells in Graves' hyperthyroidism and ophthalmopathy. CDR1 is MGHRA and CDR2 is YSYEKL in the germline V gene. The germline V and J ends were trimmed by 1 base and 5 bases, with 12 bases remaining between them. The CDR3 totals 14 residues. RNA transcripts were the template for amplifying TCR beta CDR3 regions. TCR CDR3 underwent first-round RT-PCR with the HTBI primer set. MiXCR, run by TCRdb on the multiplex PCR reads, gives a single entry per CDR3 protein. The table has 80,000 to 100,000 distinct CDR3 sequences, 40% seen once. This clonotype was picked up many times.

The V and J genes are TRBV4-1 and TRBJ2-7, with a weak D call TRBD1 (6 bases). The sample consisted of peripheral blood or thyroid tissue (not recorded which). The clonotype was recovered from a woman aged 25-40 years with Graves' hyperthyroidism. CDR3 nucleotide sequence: TGCGCCAGCAGCCAAGGGAACAGGGACCACGAGCAGTACTTC. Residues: CASSQGNRDHEQYF.